This TCR beta chain was sequenced in a study of cytomegalovirus exposure and HLA in healthy donors. Study overall: A later analysis reported the same platform for the roughly 110 validation repertoires and the 500 to 750 first-cohort repertoires. Overall study findings and caveats: Researchers catalogued roughly 150 TCR beta chains as cytomegalovirus-associated. A classifier reportedly called cytomegalovirus status with high sensitivity and specificity.

This CDR3 spans 14 amino acids. V lost 0 bases and J lost 8, with 9 bases in between. CDR1 and CDR2 from the germline V gene are SGDLS and YYNGEE. About this clone: Its antigen is not identified.

Sequenced by immunoSEQ multiplex PCR; TCRdb stores in-frame clones only, minus some. The repertoire holds tens of thousands of clones, with roughly 93% as singletons. Input material: PBMCs. This receptor was obtained from a man between 18 and 29 years old in good health and CMV-seronegative. The chain carries TRBV9 and TRBJ1-6; D call uncertain. The CDR3 reads CASSVGPRDSPLHF. Written as DNA, the CDR3 is TGTGCCAGCAGCGTAGGCCCAAGAGATTCACCCCTCCACTTT.